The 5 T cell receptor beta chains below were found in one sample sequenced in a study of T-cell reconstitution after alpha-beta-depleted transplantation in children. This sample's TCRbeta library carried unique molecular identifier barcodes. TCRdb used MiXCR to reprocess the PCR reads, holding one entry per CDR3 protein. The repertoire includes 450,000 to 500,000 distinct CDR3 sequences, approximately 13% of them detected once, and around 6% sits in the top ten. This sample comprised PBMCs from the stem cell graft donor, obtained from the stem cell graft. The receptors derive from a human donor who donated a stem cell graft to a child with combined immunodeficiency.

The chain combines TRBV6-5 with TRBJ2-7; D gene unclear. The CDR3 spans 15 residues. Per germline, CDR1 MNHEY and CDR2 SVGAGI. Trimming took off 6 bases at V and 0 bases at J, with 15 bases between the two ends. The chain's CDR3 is CASSRQGPNSYEQYF. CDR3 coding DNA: TGTGCCAGCAGCCGACAAGGCCCTAACTCCTACGAGCAGTACTTC.

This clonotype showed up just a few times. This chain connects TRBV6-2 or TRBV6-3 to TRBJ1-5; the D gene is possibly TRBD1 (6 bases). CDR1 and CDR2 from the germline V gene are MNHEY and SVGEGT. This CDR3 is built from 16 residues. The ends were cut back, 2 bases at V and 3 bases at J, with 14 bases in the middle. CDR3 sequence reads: CASSYLRDNSNQPQHF. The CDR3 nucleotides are TGTGCCAGCAGTTACCTTAGGGACAACTCCAATCAGCCCCAGCATTTT.

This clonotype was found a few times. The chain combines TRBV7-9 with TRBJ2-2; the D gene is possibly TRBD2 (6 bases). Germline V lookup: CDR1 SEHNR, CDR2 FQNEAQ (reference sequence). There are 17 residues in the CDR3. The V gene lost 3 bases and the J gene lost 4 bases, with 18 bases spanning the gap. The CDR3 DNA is TGTGCCAGCAGCTTGAGCCCCGGGGGATCCACCACCGGGGAGCTGTTTTTT. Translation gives CASSLSPGGSTTGELFF.

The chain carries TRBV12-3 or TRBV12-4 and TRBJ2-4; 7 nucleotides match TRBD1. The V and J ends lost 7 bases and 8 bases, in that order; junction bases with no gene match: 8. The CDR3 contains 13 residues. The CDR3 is CASTNRDRYIQYF. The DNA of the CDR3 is TGTGCCAGCACCAACCGGGACAGATACATTCAGTACTTC.

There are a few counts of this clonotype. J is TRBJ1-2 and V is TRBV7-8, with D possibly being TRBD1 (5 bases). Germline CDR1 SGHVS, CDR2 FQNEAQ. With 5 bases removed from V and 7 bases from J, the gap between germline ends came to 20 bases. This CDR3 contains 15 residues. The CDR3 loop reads CASSPLRGGEAGYTF. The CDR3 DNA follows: TGTGCCAGCAGCCCCCTTCGGGGAGGGGAGGCTGGCTACACCTTC.